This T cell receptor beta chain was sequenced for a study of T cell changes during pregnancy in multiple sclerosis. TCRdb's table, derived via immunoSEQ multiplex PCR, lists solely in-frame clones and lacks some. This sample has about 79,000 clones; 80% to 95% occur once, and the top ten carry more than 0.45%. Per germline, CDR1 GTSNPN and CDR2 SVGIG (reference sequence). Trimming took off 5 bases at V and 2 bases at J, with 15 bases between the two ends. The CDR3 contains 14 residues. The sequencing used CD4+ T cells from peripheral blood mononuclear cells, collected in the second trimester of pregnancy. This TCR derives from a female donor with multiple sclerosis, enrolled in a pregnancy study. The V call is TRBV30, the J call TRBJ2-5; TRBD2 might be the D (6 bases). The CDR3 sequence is CAWGPAGRQETQYF. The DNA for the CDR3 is TGTGCCTGGGGCCCGGCAGGGAGGCAAGAGACCCAGTACTTC.